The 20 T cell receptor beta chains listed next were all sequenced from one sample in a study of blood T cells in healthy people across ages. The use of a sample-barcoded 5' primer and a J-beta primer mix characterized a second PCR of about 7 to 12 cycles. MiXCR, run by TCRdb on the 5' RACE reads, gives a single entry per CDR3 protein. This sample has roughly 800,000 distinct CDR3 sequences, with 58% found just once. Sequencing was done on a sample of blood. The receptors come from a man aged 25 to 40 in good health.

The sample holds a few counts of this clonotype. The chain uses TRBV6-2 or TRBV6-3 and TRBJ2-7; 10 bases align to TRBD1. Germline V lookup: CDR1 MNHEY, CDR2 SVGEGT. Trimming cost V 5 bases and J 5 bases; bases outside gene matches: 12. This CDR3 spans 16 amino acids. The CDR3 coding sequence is TGTGCCAGCAGTGCGGACAGGGGGAATATGGGTGACGAGCAGTACTTC. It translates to CASSADRGNMGDEQYF.

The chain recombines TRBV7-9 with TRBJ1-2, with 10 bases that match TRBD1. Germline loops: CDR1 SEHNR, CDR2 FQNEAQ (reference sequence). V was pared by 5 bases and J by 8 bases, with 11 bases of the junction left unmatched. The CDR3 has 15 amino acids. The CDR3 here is CASSVPGQGYSGYTF. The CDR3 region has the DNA TGTGCCAGCAGCGTGCCGGGACAGGGGTATAGCGGCTACACCTTC.

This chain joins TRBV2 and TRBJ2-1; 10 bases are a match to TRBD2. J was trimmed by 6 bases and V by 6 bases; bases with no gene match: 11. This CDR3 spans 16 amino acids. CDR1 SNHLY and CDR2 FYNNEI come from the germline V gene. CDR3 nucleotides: TGTGCCAGCAGCTACAGCGCTAGCGGGGGCCCCAATGAGCAGTTCTTC. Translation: CASSYSASGGPNEQFF.

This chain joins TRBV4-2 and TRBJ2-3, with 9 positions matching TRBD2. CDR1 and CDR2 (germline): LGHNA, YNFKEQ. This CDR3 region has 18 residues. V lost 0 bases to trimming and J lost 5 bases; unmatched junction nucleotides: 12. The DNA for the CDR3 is TGTGCCAGCAGCCAAGAGCCGTCGGTAGCGGGGGAAAAAGATACGCAGTATTTT. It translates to CASSQEPSVAGEKDTQYF.

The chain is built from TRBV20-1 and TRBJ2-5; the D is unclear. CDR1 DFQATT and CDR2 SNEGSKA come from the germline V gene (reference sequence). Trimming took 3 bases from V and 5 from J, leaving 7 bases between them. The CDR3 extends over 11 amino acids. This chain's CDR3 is CSAREWETQYF. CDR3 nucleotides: TGCAGTGCTAGGGAGTGGGAGACCCAGTACTTC.

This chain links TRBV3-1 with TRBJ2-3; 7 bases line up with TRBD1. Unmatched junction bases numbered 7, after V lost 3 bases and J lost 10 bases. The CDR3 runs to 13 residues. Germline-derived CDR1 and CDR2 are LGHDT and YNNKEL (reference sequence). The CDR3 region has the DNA TGTGCCAGCAGCCAGATGACAGGGCCGGCGCAGTATTTT. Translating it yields CASSQMTGPAQYF.

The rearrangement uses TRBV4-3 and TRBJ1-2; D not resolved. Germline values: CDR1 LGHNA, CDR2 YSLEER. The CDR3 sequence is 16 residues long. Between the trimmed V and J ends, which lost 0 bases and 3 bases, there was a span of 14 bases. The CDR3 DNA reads TGCGCCAGCAGCCAAGACTACATGACAACAGACTATGGCTACACCTTC. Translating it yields CASSQDYMTTDYGYTF.

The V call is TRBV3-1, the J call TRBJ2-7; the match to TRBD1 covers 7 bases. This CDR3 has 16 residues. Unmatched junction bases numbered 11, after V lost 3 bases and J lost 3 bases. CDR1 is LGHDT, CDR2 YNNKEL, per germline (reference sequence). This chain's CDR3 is CASSQFPGTASYEQYF. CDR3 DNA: TGTGCCAGCAGCCAGTTTCCCGGGACAGCGAGCTACGAGCAGTACTTC.

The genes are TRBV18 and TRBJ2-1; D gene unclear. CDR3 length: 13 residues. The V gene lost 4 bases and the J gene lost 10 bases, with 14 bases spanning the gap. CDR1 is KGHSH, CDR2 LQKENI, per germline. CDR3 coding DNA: TGTGCCAGCTCACTCAATTCGGGTCACGAGCAGTTCTTC. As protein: CASSLNSGHEQFF.

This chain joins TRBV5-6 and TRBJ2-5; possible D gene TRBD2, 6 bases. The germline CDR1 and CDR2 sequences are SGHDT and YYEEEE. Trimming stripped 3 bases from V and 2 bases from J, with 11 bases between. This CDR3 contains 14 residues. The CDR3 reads CASSSTRGQETQYF. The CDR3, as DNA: TGTGCCAGCAGCTCCACCCGGGGGCAAGAGACCCAGTACTTC.

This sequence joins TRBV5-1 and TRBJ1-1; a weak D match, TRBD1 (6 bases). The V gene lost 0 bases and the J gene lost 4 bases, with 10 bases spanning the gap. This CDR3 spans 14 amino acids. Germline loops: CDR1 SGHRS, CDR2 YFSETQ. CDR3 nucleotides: TGCGCCAGCAGCTTGGGTACAGGGTTCACTGAAGCTTTCTTT. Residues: CASSLGTGFTEAFF.

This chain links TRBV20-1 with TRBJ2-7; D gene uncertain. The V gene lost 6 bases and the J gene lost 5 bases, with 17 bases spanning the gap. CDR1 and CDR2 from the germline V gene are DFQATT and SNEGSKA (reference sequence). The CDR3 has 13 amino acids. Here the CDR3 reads CSAEAGKVNEQYF. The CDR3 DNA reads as TGCAGTGCGGAAGCCGGTAAAGTCAACGAGCAGTACTTC.

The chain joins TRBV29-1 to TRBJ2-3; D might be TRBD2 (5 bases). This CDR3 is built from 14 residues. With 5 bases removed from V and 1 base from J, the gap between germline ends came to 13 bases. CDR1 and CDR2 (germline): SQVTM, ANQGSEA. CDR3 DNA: TGCAGCGTTCCCTCGGGGATGGGCACAGATACGCAGTATTTT. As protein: CSVPSGMGTDTQYF.

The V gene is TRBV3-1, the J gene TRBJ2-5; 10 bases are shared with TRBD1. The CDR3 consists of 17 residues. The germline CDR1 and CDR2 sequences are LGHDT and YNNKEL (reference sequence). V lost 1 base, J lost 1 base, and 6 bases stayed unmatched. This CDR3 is CASSQVSWTGGQETQYF. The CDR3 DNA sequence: TGTGCCAGCAGCCAAGTCTCGTGGACAGGGGGCCAAGAGACCCAGTACTTC.

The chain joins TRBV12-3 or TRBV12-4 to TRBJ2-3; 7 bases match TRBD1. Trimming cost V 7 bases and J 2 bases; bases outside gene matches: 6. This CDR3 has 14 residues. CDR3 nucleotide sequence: TGTGCCAGCAAAACACAGGGGATCACAGATACGCAGTATTTT. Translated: CASKTQGITDTQYF.

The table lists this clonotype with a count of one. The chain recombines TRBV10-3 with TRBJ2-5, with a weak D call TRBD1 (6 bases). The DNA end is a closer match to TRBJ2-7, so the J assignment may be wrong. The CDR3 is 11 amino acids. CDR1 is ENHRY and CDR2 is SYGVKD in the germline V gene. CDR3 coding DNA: TGTGCCACCCAGACAGGCTCCGAGCAGTACTTC. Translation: CATQTGSEQYF.

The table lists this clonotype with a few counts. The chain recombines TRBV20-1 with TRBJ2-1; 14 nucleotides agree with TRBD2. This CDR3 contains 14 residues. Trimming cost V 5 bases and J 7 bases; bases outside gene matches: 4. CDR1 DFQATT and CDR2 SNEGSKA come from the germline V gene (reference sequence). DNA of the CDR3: TGCAGTGCTCCGACTAGCGGGAGGGCGAATGAGCAGTTCTTC. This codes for CSAPTSGRANEQFF.

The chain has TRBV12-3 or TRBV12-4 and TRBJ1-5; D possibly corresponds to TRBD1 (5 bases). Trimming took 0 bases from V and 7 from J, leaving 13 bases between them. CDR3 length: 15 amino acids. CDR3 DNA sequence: TGTGCCAGCAGTTTAGCGGCGCAGGGCCAACAGCCCCAGCATTTT. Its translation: CASSLAAQGQQPQHF.

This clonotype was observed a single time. The CDR3 DNA reads TGTGCCAGCAGCGTTCAAGGGGGGCGCGAGCAGTTCTTC. As protein: CASSVQGGREQFF. V gene TRBV9 combines with J gene TRBJ2-1, with D perhaps given as TRBD1 or TRBD2 (6 bases each). Trimming removed 2 bases from V and 10 bases from J, with 13 bases in between. The CDR3 is made up of 13 amino acids. CDR1 and CDR2 (germline): SGDLS, YYNGEE.

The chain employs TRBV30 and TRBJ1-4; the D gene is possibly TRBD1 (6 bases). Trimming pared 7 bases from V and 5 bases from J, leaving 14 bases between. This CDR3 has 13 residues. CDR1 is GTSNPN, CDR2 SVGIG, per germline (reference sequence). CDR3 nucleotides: TGTGCCTCCTATACAGGGATGAATGAAAAACTGTTTTTT. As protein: CASYTGMNEKLFF.